Detailed here is one TCR beta chain. The antigen remains unidentified. The CDR3 loop spans 17 amino acids. Germline V gives CDR1 MDHEN, CDR2 SYDVKM. This sample is part of a study of monozygotic twins with inflammatory bowel disease. Every TCR library used roughly 3,800 ng of total RNA. With the 5' RACE reads reprocessed, TCRdb shows one record per CDR3 protein and no DNA. This sample lists about 440,000 distinct CDR3 sequences; its ten largest clones have roughly 2.3%. Study observations and caveats: Relative to healthy twins, IBD patients had fewer clonotypes in common with others, a gap that was especially apparent with disease activity. The study found lower TCRbeta diversity (inverse Simpson) in IBD patients than in healthy co-twins.

Sequencing was performed on blood. The chain uses TRBV28 and TRBJ2-6. The receptor was derived from a human donor with ulcerative colitis or Crohn's disease, or a healthy co-twin of an affected twin (not recorded which). This CDR3 is CASSRYSQGAGANVLTF.